The rows below give T cell receptor beta chains drawn from one sample of a study of blood T cells in healthy people across ages. MiXCR was run by TCRdb on the 5' RACE reads, yielding one entry per CDR3 protein. Of 600,000 to 900,000 distinct CDR3 sequences in the sample, about 26% were seen once. These data were also filed under a second study, of T cells of mothers and their children.

The sample comprised blood. Every receptor here comes from a boy between 5 and 17 years old in good health. Both conserved end residues are part of each CDR3. A D gene is named only where the DNA matches it firmly. Clone size is shown for a subset of rows, as once, few, many or a class of expanded clone.

TRBJ2-3	TRBV15	-	-	CATRLGRGSTDTQYF	TGTGCCACCCGACTTGGGCGGGGAAGCACAGATACGCAGTATTTT
TRBJ2-5	TRBV6-1	few	-	CASIHGRGGAQETQYF	TGTGCCAGCATTCACGGAAGGGGGGGCGCGCAAGAGACCCAGTACTTC
TRBJ1-1	TRBV7-9	few	-	CASSLAPRRTEAFF	TGTGCCAGCAGCTTAGCGCCCCGGCGGACTGAAGCTTTCTTT
TRBJ1-2	TRBV6-6	many	-	CASRGTPYGYTF	TGTGCCAGCAGAGGGACACCGTATGGCTACACCTTC
TRBJ1-4	TRBV15	-	-	CATSRDQGRRPNEKLFF	TGTGCCACCAGCAGAGATCAAGGGCGTCGACCAAATGAAAAACTGTTTTTT
TRBJ2-5	TRBV7-9	many	TRBD2	CASSPGTSGSQETQYF	TGTGCCAGCAGCCCGGGGACTAGCGGTTCTCAAGAGACCCAGTACTTC
TRBJ2-5	TRBV20-1	few	-	CSARGGANFQETQYF	TGCAGTGCTAGAGGAGGAGCCAATTTCCAAGAGACCCAGTACTTC
TRBJ2-3	TRBV4-1	few	TRBD1	CASSQVDRAAADTQYF	TGCGCCAGCAGCCAAGTGGACAGGGCGGCCGCAGATACGCAGTATTTT
TRBJ1-4	TRBV19	few	-	CASSPEEERAEKLFF	TGTGCCAGTAGTCCCGAGGAAGAGCGGGCGGAAAAACTGTTTTTT
TRBJ1-2	TRBV20-1	few	-	CSALTPILGGYTF	TGCAGTGCCCTCACCCCGATCCTGGGAGGCTACACCTTC
TRBJ2-5	TRBV12-3/TRBV12-4	-	-	CASSFAAQETQYF	TGTGCCAGCAGTTTCGCAGCCCAAGAGACCCAGTACTTC
TRBJ2-3	TRBV29-1	-	TRBD2	CSAAGTSGGAGDTQYF	TGCAGCGCCGCCGGGACTAGCGGGGGGGCAGGAGATACGCAGTATTTT
TRBJ2-7	TRBV6-5	-	TRBD1	CASSREGTAYEQYF	TGTGCCAGCAGTCGCGAAGGGACAGCCTACGAGCAGTACTTC
TRBJ2-7	TRBV10-3	few	TRBD1	CAISSGTDGYEQYF	TGTGCCATCAGTTCCGGGACAGACGGCTACGAGCAGTACTTC
TRBJ1-5	TRBV29-1	-	TRBD1	CSVGEGAGQPQHF	TGCAGCGTAGGCGAGGGGGCGGGTCAGCCCCAGCATTTT
TRBJ2-5	TRBV9	-	TRBD1	CASSEGQGNSETQYF	TGTGCCAGCAGCGAGGGACAGGGAAATTCGGAGACCCAGTACTTC
TRBJ1-2	TRBV7-3	-	-	CASSLGAGHGYTF	TGTGCCAGCAGCTTGGGGGCAGGCCATGGCTACACCTTC
TRBJ2-1	TRBV5-1	-	-	CASSSQGGWLGEQFF	TGCGCCAGCAGCAGCCAAGGGGGGTGGTTGGGTGAGCAGTTCTTC
TRBJ1-2	TRBV5-1	few	-	CASETGHQPTGYGYTF	TGCGCCAGCGAGACGGGACATCAACCTACGGGCTATGGCTACACCTTC
TRBJ2-1	TRBV7-2	-	-	CASSSQGGGQSKQFF	TGTGCCAGCAGCTCCCAGGGAGGAGGGCAGAGCAAGCAGTTCTTC
TRBJ1-6	TRBV7-9	-	-	CASSLTTYNSPLHF	TGTGCCAGCAGCTTAACAACCTATAATTCACCCCTCCACTTT
TRBJ2-5	TRBV4-1	few	-	CASSTAAETQYF	TGCGCCAGCAGTACAGCGGCCGAGACCCAGTACTTC
TRBJ2-1	TRBV10-3	few	TRBD1	CAIRGQGSYNEQFF	TGTGCCATCAGGGGACAGGGGTCCTACAATGAGCAGTTCTTC
TRBJ2-5	TRBV20-1	few	-	CSVPGGETQYF	TGCAGTGTACCAGGTGGGGAGACCCAGTACTTC
TRBJ2-1	TRBV6-1	-	-	CASSEVLVNEQFF	TGTGCCAGCAGTGAAGTTTTGGTGAATGAGCAGTTCTTC
TRBJ2-7	TRBV6-5	many	-	CASSYGGGSYEQYF	TGTGCCAGCAGTTACGGGGGCGGCTCCTACGAGCAGTACTTC
TRBJ2-2	TRBV27	-	-	CASSPIRPRRTTGELFF	TGTGCCAGCAGCCCAATTCGGCCCCGGAGGACCACCGGGGAGCTGTTTTTT
TRBJ2-7	TRBV5-4	-	-	CASSLELSSYEQYF	TGTGCCAGCAGCTTGGAATTGTCCTCCTACGAGCAGTACTTC
TRBJ2-2	TRBV5-1	few	TRBD2	CASSLVSSGGPYTGELFF	TGCGCCAGCAGCTTGGTTTCTAGCGGGGGGCCCTACACCGGGGAGCTGTTTTTT
TRBJ1-4	TRBV7-9	few	-	CASSARGWTNEKLFF	TGTGCCAGCAGCGCCCGTGGGTGGACTAATGAAAAACTGTTTTTT
TRBJ2-5	TRBV7-9	-	TRBD1	CASSGGTGTETQYF	TGTGCCAGCAGCGGAGGGACAGGAACGGAGACCCAGTACTTC
TRBJ1-1	TRBV12-3/TRBV12-4	many	-	CASSLREGGTEAFF	TGTGCCAGCAGCTTAAGGGAGGGGGGCACTGAAGCTTTCTTT
TRBJ1-2	TRBV5-1	-	-	CASSLGAVLGGYTF	TGCGCCAGCAGCTTGGGGGCGGTCCTCGGGGGCTACACCTTC
TRBJ2-1	TRBV2	-	-	CASSDGGSSYNEQFF	TGTGCCAGCAGTGATGGCGGCAGTAGTTACAATGAGCAGTTCTTC
TRBJ2-7	TRBV19	-	TRBD1	CASSRTGDLPYEQYF	TGTGCCAGTAGCAGGACAGGGGACTTGCCCTACGAGCAGTACTTC
TRBJ2-5	TRBV20-1	few	-	CSAIGRLWETQYF	TGCAGTGCTATAGGACGACTGTGGGAGACCCAGTACTTC
TRBJ2-7	TRBV9	-	-	CASSPGRAGGYEQYF	TGTGCCAGCAGCCCCGGGCGGGCCGGCGGCTACGAGCAGTACTTC
TRBJ2-7	TRBV11-2	few	TRBD2	CASSLRGGGAYYEQYF	TGTGCCAGCAGCTTAAGGGGCGGGGGGGCCTACTACGAGCAGTACTTC
TRBJ2-1	TRBV5-8	-	TRBD2	CASSLPSGGAQYNEQFF	TGTGCCAGCAGCTTGCCCAGCGGGGGGGCCCAGTACAATGAGCAGTTCTTC
TRBJ1-5	TRBV20-1	many	-	CSASDGNQPQHF	TGCAGTGCTAGTGACGGGAATCAGCCCCAGCATTTT
TRBJ2-5	TRBV9	-	-	CASSVDDRGVSRETQYF	TGTGCCAGCAGCGTCGACGACCGTGGGGTTAGCCGAGAGACCCAGTACTTC
TRBJ2-7	TRBV20-1	-	TRBD2	CSARHTSGDPLEQYF	TGCAGTGCTAGACATACTAGCGGGGATCCCCTCGAGCAGTACTTC
TRBJ2-5	TRBV7-3	few	-	CASSPSGQGYETQYF	TGTGCCAGCAGCCCCTCAGGGCAGGGGTATGAGACCCAGTACTTC
TRBJ1-5	TRBV3-1	-	TRBD1	CASSQEWTGVSNQPQHF	TGTGCCAGCAGCCAAGAGTGGACAGGGGTGAGCAATCAGCCCCAGCATTTT
TRBJ2-1	TRBV10-3	-	-	CAISDPSGRNEQFF	TGTGCCATCAGTGACCCATCAGGTCGAAATGAGCAGTTCTTC
TRBJ1-3	TRBV6-5	-	TRBD1	CVSSETGAGTIYF	TGTGTCAGCAGTGAGACAGGGGCTGGCACCATATATTTT
TRBJ2-7	TRBV3-1	-	TRBD1	CASSRQGSPYEQYF	TGTGCCAGCAGCCGACAGGGGTCTCCCTACGAGCAGTACTTC
TRBJ2-1	TRBV5-1	few	-	CASGLAGGTQLGEQFF	TGCGCCTCCGGTCTTGCTGGGGGCACGCAGCTTGGTGAGCAGTTCTTC
TRBJ2-1	TRBV12-3/TRBV12-4	few	TRBD1	CASSLNRGVDEQFF	TGTGCCAGCAGTCTAAACAGGGGAGTCGATGAGCAGTTCTTC